The T cell receptor beta chain described here comes from a study of glioma-infiltrating T cells. Whole-study findings and limits: CDR3 overlap between tissue and blood was very small. Non-neoplastic patients had below-expected tissue-blood divergence, while all gliomas exceeded expectation.

Points on this clonotype: Its antigen is as yet unknown.

Per germline, CDR1 LNHDA and CDR2 SQIVND (reference sequence). CDR3 length: 17 amino acids. Trimming at V came to 7 bases and at J to 3 bases, leaving 14 bases not matched to a gene. The iRepertoire nested amplicon-rescue multiplex PCR amplified TCR alpha and beta CDR3s from RNA. Input was roughly 85-450 ng of tissue mRNA or PBMC total RNA. In TCRdb, the multiplex PCR reads were re-called with MiXCR into one record per CDR3 protein. Of around 190,000 distinct CDR3 sequences detected, over 40% appear once; the ten largest clones hold 4% to 6.5%. This TCR derives from a human donor with low-grade glioma or glioblastoma, undergoing nonglioma brain surgery, or in good health (not recorded which). The rearrangement links TRBV19 to TRBJ2-3; 9 nucleotides align to TRBD1. The sequenced material came from glioma tissue, nonneoplastic brain tissue, or PBMCs (not recorded which). The CDR3: CASNSGPGTGRTDTQYF. In DNA form, the CDR3 reads TGTGCCAGTAATTCTGGACCCGGGACAGGGCGTACAGATACGCAGTATTTT.